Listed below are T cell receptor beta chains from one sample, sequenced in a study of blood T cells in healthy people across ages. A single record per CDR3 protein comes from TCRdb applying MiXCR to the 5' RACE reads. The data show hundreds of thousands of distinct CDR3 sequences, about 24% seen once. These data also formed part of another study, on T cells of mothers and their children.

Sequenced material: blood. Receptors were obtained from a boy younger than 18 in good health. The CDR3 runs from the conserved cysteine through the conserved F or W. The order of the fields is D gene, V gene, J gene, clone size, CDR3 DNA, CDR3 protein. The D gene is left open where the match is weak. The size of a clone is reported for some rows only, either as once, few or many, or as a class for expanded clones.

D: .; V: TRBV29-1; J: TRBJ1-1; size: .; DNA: TGCAGCGTTGAATGGGGGGCGAACACTGAAGCTTTCTTT; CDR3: CSVEWGANTEAFF
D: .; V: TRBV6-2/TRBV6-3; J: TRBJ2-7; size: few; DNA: TGTGCCAGCAGTACAATAGGGTGGAGCTACGAGCAGTACTTC; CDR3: CASSTIGWSYEQYF
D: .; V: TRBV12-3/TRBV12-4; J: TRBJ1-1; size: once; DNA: TGTGCCAGCAGTAAAGCGAGGGTGACTGAAGCTTTCTTT; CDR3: CASSKARVTEAFF
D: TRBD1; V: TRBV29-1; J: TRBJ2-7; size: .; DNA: TGCAGCGTTGCCGGGACAGTCTCCTACGAGCAGTACTTC; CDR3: CSVAGTVSYEQYF
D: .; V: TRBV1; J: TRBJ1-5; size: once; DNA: TGCAGCGTTCGGCCAGGGGGAATCGATCAGCCCCAGCATTTT; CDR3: CSVRPGGIDQPQHF
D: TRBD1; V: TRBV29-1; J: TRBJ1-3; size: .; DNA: TGCAGCGTTCTCCGGGACAGGGCAGGAAACACCATATATTTT; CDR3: CSVLRDRAGNTIYF
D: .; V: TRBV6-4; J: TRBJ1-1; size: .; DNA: TGTGCCAGCAGTGACTCAGACGGGGGGGTGGCTTTCTTT; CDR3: CASSDSDGGVAFF
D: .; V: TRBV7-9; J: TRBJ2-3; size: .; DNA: TGTGCCAGCAGCTTAGCGTTCATGGACCCAGATACGCAGTATTTT; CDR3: CASSLAFMDPDTQYF
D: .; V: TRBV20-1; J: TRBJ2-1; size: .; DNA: TGCAGTGCTAGTGAGGACAATGAGCAGTTCTTC; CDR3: CSASEDNEQFF
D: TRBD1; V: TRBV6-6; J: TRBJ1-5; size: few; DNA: TGTGCCAGCAGTTTTGCCCACTACAGGGGGCAAGGTCAGCCCCAGCATTTT; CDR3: CASSFAHYRGQGQPQHF
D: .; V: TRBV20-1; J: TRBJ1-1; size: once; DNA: TGCAGTGCTAGGAAGGAGATCGCGGGACAAAGTACTGAAGCTTTCTTT; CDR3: CSARKEIAGQSTEAFF
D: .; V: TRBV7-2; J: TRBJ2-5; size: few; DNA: TGTGCCAGCAGCCCTCGATCGGGGGGCCGGGAGACCCAGTACTTC; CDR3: CASSPRSGGRETQYF
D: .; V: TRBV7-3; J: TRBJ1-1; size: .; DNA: TGTGCCAGCAGCCCCGCCCCGGGTAGCGGCACTGAAGCTTTCTTT; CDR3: CASSPAPGSGTEAFF
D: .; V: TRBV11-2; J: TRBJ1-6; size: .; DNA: TGTGCCAGCAGCTTAAGACCGGGTTTAGGTTCACCCCTCCACTTT; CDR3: CASSLRPGLGSPLHF
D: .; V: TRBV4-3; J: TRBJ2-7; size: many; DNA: TGCGCCAGCAGCCAAGATTTGTACGGATCCTACGAGCAGTACTTC; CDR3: CASSQDLYGSYEQYF
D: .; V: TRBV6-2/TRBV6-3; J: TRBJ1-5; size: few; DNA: TGTGCCAGCAGAGAAGGGGGACAGCCCCAGCATTTT; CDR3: CASREGGQPQHF
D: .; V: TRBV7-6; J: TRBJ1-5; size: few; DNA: TGTGCCAGCAGCCAGAGCTCTACTCCTGGGCAGCCCCAGCATTTT; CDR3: CASSQSSTPGQPQHF
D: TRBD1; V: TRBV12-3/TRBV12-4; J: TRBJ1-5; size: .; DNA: TGTGCCAGCAGTTCCAACAGGGGATCGGAAAATCAGCCCCAGCATTTT; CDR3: CASSSNRGSENQPQHF
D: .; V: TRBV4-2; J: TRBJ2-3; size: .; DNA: TGTGCCAGCAGCCAAGAAATCCTCTACCCGCTAGTTAGTACAGATACGCAGTATTTT; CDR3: CASSQEILYPLVSTDTQYF
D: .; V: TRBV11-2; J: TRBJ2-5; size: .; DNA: TGTGCCAGCAGCTTCAGGGGGGGCCCCCAAGAGACCCAGTACTTC; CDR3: CASSFRGGPQETQYF
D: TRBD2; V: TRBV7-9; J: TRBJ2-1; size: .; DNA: TGTGCCAGCAGCTTAGGAGCGGGGGCTGACAATGAGCAGTTCTTC; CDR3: CASSLGAGADNEQFF
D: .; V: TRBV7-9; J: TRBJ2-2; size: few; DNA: TGTGCCAGCAGCTTAGAGCAGGCCGGGGAGCTGTTTTTT; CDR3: CASSLEQAGELFF
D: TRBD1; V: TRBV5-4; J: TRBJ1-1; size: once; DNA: TGTGCCAGCACCACAGGGGGCGGAAACACTGAAGCTTTCTTT; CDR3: CASTTGGGNTEAFF
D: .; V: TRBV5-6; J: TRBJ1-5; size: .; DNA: TGTGCCAGCAGCTTTGGACAGCTTAATCAGCCCCAGCATTTT; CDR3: CASSFGQLNQPQHF
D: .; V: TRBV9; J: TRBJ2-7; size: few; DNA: TGTGCCAGCAGCGTCCAAGCCGGAGGACACAATTCCTACGAGCAGTACTTC; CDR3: CASSVQAGGHNSYEQYF
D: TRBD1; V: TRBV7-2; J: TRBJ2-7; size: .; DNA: TGTGCCAGCAGCTTAGCGCTCGGGACAGGGTATCCCCACTACGAGCAGTACTTC; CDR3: CASSLALGTGYPHYEQYF
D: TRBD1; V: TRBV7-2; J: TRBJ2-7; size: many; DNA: TGTGCCAGCAGCCCTCGACAGGGTGGGGTCTCCTACGAGCAGTACTTC; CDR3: CASSPRQGGVSYEQYF
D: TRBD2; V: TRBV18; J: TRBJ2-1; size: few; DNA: TGTGCCAGCTCACCCGAGACTAGCGGGAGTATTGAGCAGTTCTTC; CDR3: CASSPETSGSIEQFF
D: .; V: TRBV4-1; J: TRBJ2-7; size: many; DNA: TGCGCCAGCAGCCAAGTCCTGGGCGAGCAGTACTTC; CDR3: CASSQVLGEQYF
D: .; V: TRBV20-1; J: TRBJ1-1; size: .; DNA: TGCAGTGCCCCCATACCGGGGAGTGTAGGATCAACGAGGCCAGCTTTCTTT; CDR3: CSAPIPGSVGSTRPAFF
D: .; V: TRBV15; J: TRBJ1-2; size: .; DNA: TGTGCCACCAGCAGAAAGAGCCCGGGGCCCACCCTTAACTATGGCTACACCTTC; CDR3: CATSRKSPGPTLNYGYTF
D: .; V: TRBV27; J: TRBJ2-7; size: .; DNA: TGTGCCTCTTCCCGACAGTACGACTACGAGCAGTACTTC; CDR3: CASSRQYDYEQYF
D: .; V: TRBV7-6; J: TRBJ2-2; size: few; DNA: TGTGCCAGCAGCTCGCCTGAGGGGCCATCCACAACCGGGGAGCTGTTTTTT; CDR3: CASSSPEGPSTTGELFF
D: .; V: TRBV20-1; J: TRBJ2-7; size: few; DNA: TGCAGTGCTAGAGCCAGGGTCACCTACGAGCAGTACTTC; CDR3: CSARARVTYEQYF
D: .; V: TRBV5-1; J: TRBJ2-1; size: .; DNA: TGCGCCAGCAGCTTGGATCCAAGCCCCTACAATGAGCAGTTCTTC; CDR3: CASSLDPSPYNEQFF
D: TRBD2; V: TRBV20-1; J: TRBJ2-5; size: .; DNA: TGCAGTGCTATGCATGAAACCGGGACTAGCATTACCCAGTACTTC; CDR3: CSAMHETGTSITQYF
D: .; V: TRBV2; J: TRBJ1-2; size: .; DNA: TGTGCCAGCAGTGAGTCAGGAAATGGCTACACCTTC; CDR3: CASSESGNGYTF
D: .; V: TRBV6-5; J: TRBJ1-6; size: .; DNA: TGTGCCAGCAGTTACTCGGTGGGCTTCTCCTATAATTCACCCCTCCACTTT; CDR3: CASSYSVGFSYNSPLHF